These 27 T cell receptor beta chains came from one sample sequenced in a study of beta chain features in type 1 diabetes. cDNA synthesis used the whole RNA isolate, giving expressed TCRB sequences. Profiling relied on immunoSEQ multiplex PCR, and the TCRdb table lists in-frame clones only, not all of them. The sample records about 240,000 clones, around a quarter being singletons. The sequencing input was central memory CD4+ T cells from blood. Receptor source: a man in his thirties or forties in good health.

This clone showed up just a few times. V is TRBV5-1 and J is TRBJ2-7, with a possible D match to TRBD1 (5 bases). Trimming cost V 1 base and J 1 base, with 9 bases left between them. The CDR3 is 14 amino acids. CDR1 is SGHRS and CDR2 is YFSETQ in the germline V gene. CDR3 DNA sequence: TGCGCCAGCAGCTTGTACGACAGTTCCTACGAGCAGTACTTC. Its translation is CASSLYDSSYEQYF.

CDR3 sequence (DNA): TGTGCCAGCAGCCCGAGGACAGGACTAGACACTGAAGCTTTCTTT. It yields the protein CASSPRTGLDTEAFF. The chain combines TRBV9 with TRBJ1-1, with 7 bases matching TRBD1. Per germline, CDR1 SGDLS and CDR2 YYNGEE. The CDR3 has 15 residues. V gave up 4 bases and J gave up 3 bases; unmatched junction bases: 9. The full variable domain, rest sourced from reference TRBV9 and TRBJ1-1, is DSGVTQTPKHLITATGQRVTLRCSPRSGDLSVYWYQQSLDQGLQFLIQYYNGEERAKGNILERFSAQQFPDLHSELNLSSLELGDSALYFCASSPRTGLDTEAFFGQGTRLTVV.

This clone was counted many times. The genes are TRBV7-9 and TRBJ2-7, with D maybe TRBD1 (6 bases). The CDR3 is 13 amino acids. Germline V gene lookup returns CDR1 SEHNR and CDR2 FQNEAQ (reference sequence). Trimming cost V 1 base and J 6 bases, with 10 bases left between them. CDR3 bases: TGTGCCAGCAGCTTAGTTGGGGACACCGAGCAGTACTTC. Translation: CASSLVGDTEQYF.

Turning to this clone: This same CDR3 is encoded by further DNA sequences in the sample. V and J are TRBV9 and TRBJ2-7, with 14 bases aligning to TRBD2. The V segment lost 3 bases and the J segment 6 bases; nucleotides outside the gene matches: 8. CDR3 length equals 16 residues. Germline V gene lookup returns CDR1 SGDLS and CDR2 YYNGEE. The CDR3 region is CASSADPGLAGGEQYF. DNA for the CDR3: TGTGCCAGCAGCGCCGACCCCGGACTAGCGGGAGGCGAGCAGTACTTC.

In its sample, this clone was seen a few times. The chain uses TRBV30 and TRBJ1-1, with 7 bases lining up with TRBD1. There are 15 residues in the CDR3. CDR1 is GTSNPN and CDR2 is SVGIG in the germline V gene (reference sequence). J was trimmed by 1 base and V by 1 base; bases with no gene match: 6. In nucleotides, the CDR3 is TGTGCCTGGAGTGAACCGGGACAGACGAACACTGAAGCTTTCTTT. It encodes CAWSEPGQTNTEAFF.

This chain uses TRBV20-1 with TRBJ1-1; D is uncertain. Germline lookup yields CDR1 DFQATT and CDR2 SNEGSKA (reference sequence). The CDR3 contains 11 residues. The ends were cut back, 1 base at V and 2 bases at J, with 2 bases in the middle. The CDR3 loop is CSARGNTEAFF. The CDR3 nucleotides read TGCAGTGCTAGAGGTAACACTGAAGCTTTCTTT.

Worth noting for this clone: Other DNA sequences from this sample encode an identical CDR3 as well. The gene calls are TRBV6-5 and TRBJ2-7; the D call may be TRBD1 or TRBD2 (5 bases each). Germline CDR1 and CDR2: MNHEY and SVGAGI. Trimming left V 5 bases short and J 3 bases short, with 11 bases between. The CDR3 has 13 residues. CDR3 in amino acids: CASSPGRIYEQYF. CDR3 nucleotide sequence: TGTGCCAGCAGTCCGGGGCGGATCTACGAGCAGTACTTC.

The table lists this clone with a few counts. The CDR3 DNA is TGCAGCGCTTGGGACTCTACCTACGAGCAGTACTTC. The encoded protein is CSAWDSTYEQYF. This chain connects TRBV29-1 to TRBJ2-7; tentative D call: TRBD2 (6 bases). V gave up 7 bases and J gave up 2 bases, with 12 bases separating them. Germline V gene lookup returns CDR1 SQVTM and CDR2 ANQGSEA. This CDR3 has 12 amino acids.

This clone has a handful of counts. The chain carries TRBV29-1 and TRBJ2-5; 9 bases are shared with TRBD2. Germline CDR1 SQVTM, CDR2 ANQGSEA. CDR3 length: 14 residues. The junction had 7 bases not matched to a gene; V was cut back by 5 bases and J by 3 bases. Here the CDR3 DNA reads TGCAGCGTTAGCGGGGGGAAGAGAAAAGAGACCCAGTACTTC. Protein: CSVSGGKRKETQYF.

A few counts support this clone. V and J are TRBV29-1 and TRBJ2-7; 7 nucleotides line up with TRBD2. CDR3 length equals 12 residues. CDR1 is SQVTM, CDR2 ANQGSEA, per germline. J lost 4 bases, V lost 6 bases, and 6 bases had no gene match. CDR3 protein: CSVQPGGYEQYF. The CDR3 bases are TGCAGCGTCCAGCCGGGGGGATACGAGCAGTACTTC.

This clone was counted between two and nine times. The rearrangement links TRBV30 to TRBJ2-3; TRBD2 aligns across 8 bases. Germline V gene lookup returns CDR1 GTSNPN and CDR2 SVGIG (reference sequence). The CDR3 is made up of 17 amino acids. V shed 3 bases and J 0 bases; nucleotides not matched to a gene: 11. CDR3 DNA: TGTGCCTGGAGCCCAAAGGGGAAGCGGGGGAGCACAGATACGCAGTATTTT. This codes for CAWSPKGKRGSTDTQYF. Variable domain in full (rest from reference TRBV30 and TRBJ2-3): SQTIHQWPATLVQPVGSPLSLECTVEGTSNPNLYWYRQAAGRGLQLLFYSVGIGQISSEVPQNLSASRPQDRQFILSSKKLLLSDSGFYLCAWSPKGKRGSTDTQYFGPGTRLTVL.

This clone was picked up a small number of times. V and J are TRBV6-6 and TRBJ2-6; D is uncertain. This CDR3 is built from 14 residues. V was trimmed by 7 bases and J by 1 base, leaving 8 bases between them. Germline values: CDR1 MNHNY, CDR2 SVGAGI (reference sequence). The CDR3 DNA sequence: TGTGCCAGCACCCTCGGGTCTGGGGCCAACGTCCTGACTTTC. It codes for CASTLGSGANVLTF.

This clone showed up just a few times. This chain joins TRBV18 and TRBJ2-1, with a weak D call TRBD2 (5 bases). V was clipped by 2 bases and J by 9 bases, with 11 bases between them. Germline V lookup: CDR1 KGHSH, CDR2 LQKENI. The CDR3 loop spans 13 amino acids. CDR3 sequence reads: CASSPNGGFEQFF. DNA for the CDR3: TGTGCCAGCTCACCAAATGGCGGGTTTGAGCAGTTCTTC.

The rearrangement joins TRBV11-2 to TRBJ2-6; the D gene is possibly TRBD1 (6 bases). In germline, CDR1 is SGHAT, CDR2 FQNNGV. The CDR3 runs to 16 residues. V gave up 7 bases and J gave up 5 bases, with 18 bases separating them. The CDR3 coding sequence is TGTGCCAGCACCCCGACAGGTTCCTACAGGGCCAACGTCCTGACTTTC. Translating it yields CASTPTGSYRANVLTF.

This clone was observed a handful of times. This chain joins TRBV7-2 and TRBJ2-4, with TRBD1 as a possible D gene (7 bases). This CDR3 comprises 16 residues. Germline V gene data show CDR1 as SGHTA and CDR2 as FQGNSA. Trimming left V 5 bases short and J 4 bases short, with 18 bases between. CDR3 region: CASSHSAGTAKNIQYF. The CDR3 nucleotides read TGTGCCAGCAGCCATAGCGCGGGGACAGCAAAAAACATTCAGTACTTC.

This clone occurred a few times. The chain is built from TRBV7-2 and TRBJ2-3, with 7 bases that match TRBD1. Germline V gene data show CDR1 as SGHTA and CDR2 as FQGNSA. Trimming at V came to 0 bases and at J to 4 bases, leaving 7 bases not matched to a gene. The CDR3 has 16 amino acids. The chain's CDR3 is CASSLAGGKQADTQYF. The CDR3 DNA reads as TGTGCCAGCAGCTTAGCAGGGGGCAAGCAGGCAGATACGCAGTATTTT. Combining the CDR3 with reference TRBV7-2 and TRBJ2-3 gives the whole variable domain GAGVSQSPSNKVTEKGKDVELRCDPISGHTALYWYRQSLGQGLEFLIYFQGNSAPDKSGLPSDRFSAERTGGSVSTLTIQRTQQEDSAVYLCASSLAGGKQADTQYFGPGTRLTVL.

The chain's CDR3 is CAISPTSGNGPSYNEQFF. The CDR3 DNA is TGTGCCATCAGTCCGACTAGCGGGAATGGGCCGTCCTACAATGAGCAGTTCTTC. J is TRBJ2-1 and V is TRBV10-3; 11 nucleotides align to TRBD2. The junction had 10 bases not matched to a gene; V was cut back by 5 bases and J by 1 base. This CDR3 has 18 amino acids. The germline CDR1 and CDR2 sequences are ENHRY and SYGVKD.

This clone was observed a few times. The rearrangement links TRBV7-9 to TRBJ2-7, with D perhaps TRBD2 (5 bases). The CDR3 sequence is 16 residues long. Per the germline V gene, CDR1 is SEHNR and CDR2 is FQNEAQ (reference sequence). Trimming left V 1 base short and J 6 bases short, with 19 bases between. The CDR3 DNA reads as TGTGCCAGCAGCTTAGACGTTGGTCTAGCTTCTACCGAGCAGTACTTC. It yields the protein CASSLDVGLASTEQYF.

This sequence joins TRBV29-1 and TRBJ2-1; tentative D call: TRBD1 (5 bases). Germline V gene data show CDR1 as SQVTM and CDR2 as ANQGSEA. The CDR3 consists of 14 residues. Trimming removed 7 bases at V and 3 bases at J, with 16 bases between. The CDR3 protein is CSGDPFTGYNEQFF. DNA of the CDR3: TGCAGCGGGGATCCGTTTACAGGCTACAATGAGCAGTTCTTC.

V gene TRBV5-4 combines with J gene TRBJ2-1; 8 bases are shared with TRBD2. The CDR3 has 16 amino acids. V shed 6 bases, J shed 3 bases, and the junction held 11 bases outside the gene matches. Looked up from germline, CDR1 is SGHNT and CDR2 is YYREEE (reference sequence). CDR3 in DNA: TGTGCCAGCACCGGAGGAGGGGCGGGGGGCTACAATGAGCAGTTCTTC. Its translation is CASTGGGAGGYNEQFF.

This clone occurred a few times. The chain links TRBV2 to TRBJ2-5; D call uncertain. Trimming cost V 2 bases and J 5 bases, with 3 bases left between them. The germline V gene encodes CDR1 SNHLY and CDR2 FYNNEI. The CDR3 contains 11 residues. The CDR3 protein is CASSERETQYF. The CDR3 DNA reads as TGTGCCAGCAGTGAAAGGGAGACCCAGTACTTC.

The chain couples TRBV30 to TRBJ2-7, with D unresolved. Germline V gene sequence: CDR1 GTSNPN, CDR2 SVGIG (reference sequence). Trimming took 2 bases from V and 0 from J, leaving 14 bases between them. This CDR3 comprises 15 residues. DNA for the CDR3: TGTGCCTGGAGTCCCATTTTGGCAGGCTCCTACGAGCAGTACTTC. Translation: CAWSPILAGSYEQYF. The variable domain in full, completed from reference TRBV30 and TRBJ2-7, reads SQTIHQWPATLVQPVGSPLSLECTVEGTSNPNLYWYRQAAGRGLQLLFYSVGIGQISSEVPQNLSASRPQDRQFILSSKKLLLSDSGFYLCAWSPILAGSYEQYFGPGTRLTVT.

The V gene is TRBV7-2, the J gene TRBJ2-6; D remains ambiguous. This CDR3 has 16 amino acids. V lost 4 bases, J lost 1 base, and 11 bases lay in between. Germline values: CDR1 SGHTA, CDR2 FQGNSA. The CDR3 protein is CASSYAGGSGANVLTF. In DNA, the CDR3 is TGTGCCAGCAGCTATGCAGGCGGTTCTGGGGCCAACGTCCTGACTTTC.

V is TRBV11-2 and J is TRBJ2-3; TRBD1 or TRBD2 may be the D gene (6 bases each). The CDR3 runs 16 residues. Germline CDR1 and CDR2: SGHAT and FQNNGV. The ends were cut back, 5 bases at V and 4 bases at J, with 19 bases in the middle. CDR3 bases: TGTGCCAGCAGCCCGATCCGGAGGGGGAGACCAGATACGCAGTATTTT. It specifies CASSPIRRGRPDTQYF.

This clone was found a few times. The chain is built from TRBV5-1 and TRBJ1-5, with 7 nucleotides matching TRBD1. Germline lookup yields CDR1 SGHRS and CDR2 YFSETQ. This CDR3 is 15 amino acids long. The junction had 3 bases not matched to a gene; V was cut back by 0 bases and J by 3 bases. CDR3 amino acids: CASSLEGGLNQPQHF. CDR3 nucleotide sequence: TGCGCCAGCAGCTTGGAAGGGGGCCTCAATCAGCCCCAGCATTTT.

The J gene is TRBJ2-5, the V gene TRBV7-9; either TRBD1 or TRBD2 may supply D (6 bases each). Germline CDR1 SEHNR, CDR2 FQNEAQ (reference sequence). This CDR3 is 15 amino acids long. The ends were cut back, 2 bases at V and 4 bases at J, with 14 bases in the middle. The CDR3, as DNA: TGTGCCAGCAGCTTATGGGGGGCCGTATCAGAGACCCAGTACTTC. Encoded protein: CASSLWGAVSETQYF.

This clone appeared a single time. V gene TRBV7-2 combines with J gene TRBJ1-2; 7 nucleotides match TRBD1. Germline trimming cut 2 bases from V and 8 bases from J; bases unmatched to any gene: 8. The germline gives CDR1 SGHTA, CDR2 FQGNSA. This CDR3 is 14 amino acids long. The CDR3 sequence: CASSLTGVSFGYTF. In DNA form, the CDR3 reads TGTGCCAGCAGCTTAACAGGGGTTTCTTTCGGCTACACCTTC. Looking up the rest from reference TRBV7-2 and TRBJ1-2 gives the full variable domain: GAGVSQSPSNKVTEKGKDVELRCDPISGHTALYWYRQSLGQGLEFLIYFQGNSAPDKSGLPSDRFSAERTGGSVSTLTIQRTQQEDSAVYLCASSLTGVSFGYTFGSGTRLTVV.